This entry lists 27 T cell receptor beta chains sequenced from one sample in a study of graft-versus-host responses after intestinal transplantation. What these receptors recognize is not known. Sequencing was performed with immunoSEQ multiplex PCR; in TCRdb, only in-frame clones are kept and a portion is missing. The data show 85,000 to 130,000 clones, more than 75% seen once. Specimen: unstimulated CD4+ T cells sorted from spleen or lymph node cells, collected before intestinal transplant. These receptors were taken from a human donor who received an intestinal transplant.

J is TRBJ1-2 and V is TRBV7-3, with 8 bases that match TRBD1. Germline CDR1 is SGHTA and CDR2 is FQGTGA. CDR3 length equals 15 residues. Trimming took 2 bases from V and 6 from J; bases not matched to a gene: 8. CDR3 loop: CASSLDRGSLNGYTF. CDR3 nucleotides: TGTGCCAGCAGCTTAGACAGGGGAAGTCTGAATGGCTACACCTTC.

CDR3: CASSTLGRDNSPLHF. The CDR3 region has the DNA TGTGCCAGCAGCACGCTGGGCAGGGATAATTCACCCCTCCACTTT. The rearrangement joins TRBV11-3 to TRBJ1-6; D may be TRBD1 (5 bases). The CDR3 sequence is 15 residues long. The V end lost 5 bases, the J end lost 5 bases, and 13 bases lay between the germline ends. Germline CDR1 and CDR2: SGHNT and YENEEA.

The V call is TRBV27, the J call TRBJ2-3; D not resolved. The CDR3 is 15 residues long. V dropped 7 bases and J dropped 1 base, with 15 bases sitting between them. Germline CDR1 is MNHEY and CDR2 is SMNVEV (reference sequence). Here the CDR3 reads CASIRRTGGTDTQYF. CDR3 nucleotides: TGTGCCAGCATCCGTCGGACCGGTGGCACAGATACGCAGTATTTT.

CDR3 sequence (DNA): TGTGCCAGCAGCCCGGGACAGGGAGGCACAGATACGCAGTATTTT. The encoded protein is CASSPGQGGTDTQYF. V gene TRBV13 combines with J gene TRBJ2-3; TRBD1 aligns across 9 bases. V lost 5 bases to trimming and J lost 1 base; unmatched junction nucleotides: 4. Germline-derived CDR1 and CDR2 are PRHDT and FYEKMQ (reference sequence). CDR3 length: 15 amino acids.

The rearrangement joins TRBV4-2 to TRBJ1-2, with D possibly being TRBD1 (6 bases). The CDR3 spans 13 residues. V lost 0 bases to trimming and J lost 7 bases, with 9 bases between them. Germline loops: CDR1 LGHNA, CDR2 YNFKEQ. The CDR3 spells CASSQETGPGYTF. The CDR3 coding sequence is TGTGCCAGCAGCCAAGAAACAGGGCCTGGCTACACCTTC.

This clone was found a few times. CDR3 sequence reads: CASSYQFGGAYEQYF. CDR3 nucleotides: TGTGCCAGCAGCTATCAATTTGGAGGGGCCTACGAGCAGTACTTC. The chain couples TRBV7-9 to TRBJ2-7; D perhaps matches TRBD2 (6 bases). Germline CDR1 and CDR2: SEHNR and FQNEAQ (reference sequence). The length of the CDR3 is 15 residues. V gave up 4 bases and J gave up 2 bases, with 15 bases separating them.

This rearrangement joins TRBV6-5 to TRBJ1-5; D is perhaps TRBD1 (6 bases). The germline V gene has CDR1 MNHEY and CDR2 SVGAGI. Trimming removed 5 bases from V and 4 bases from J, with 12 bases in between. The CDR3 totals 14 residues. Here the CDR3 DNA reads TGTGCCAGCAGTCTTACAGGGACGAATCAGCCCCAGCATTTT. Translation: CASSLTGTNQPQHF.

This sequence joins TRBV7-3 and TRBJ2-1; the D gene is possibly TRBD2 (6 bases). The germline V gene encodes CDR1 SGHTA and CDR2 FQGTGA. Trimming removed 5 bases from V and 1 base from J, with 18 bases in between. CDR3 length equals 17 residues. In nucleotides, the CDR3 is TGTGCCAGCAGCGCCAGTGGGAGGACTTTTTCCTACAATGAGCAGTTCTTC. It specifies CASSASGRTFSYNEQFF.

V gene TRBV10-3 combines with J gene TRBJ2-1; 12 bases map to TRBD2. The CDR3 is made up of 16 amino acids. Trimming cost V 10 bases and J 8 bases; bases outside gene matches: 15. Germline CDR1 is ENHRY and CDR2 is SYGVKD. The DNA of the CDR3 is TGTGCCACCCTGATCAAGACTAGCGGGAGTTTCCATGAGCAGTTCTTC. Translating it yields CATLIKTSGSFHEQFF.

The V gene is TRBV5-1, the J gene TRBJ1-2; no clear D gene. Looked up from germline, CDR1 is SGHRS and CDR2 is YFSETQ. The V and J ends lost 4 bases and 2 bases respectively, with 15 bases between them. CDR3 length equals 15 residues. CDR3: CASSESYLPNYGYTF. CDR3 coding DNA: TGCGCCAGCAGCGAGAGCTACTTGCCAAACTATGGCTACACCTTC.

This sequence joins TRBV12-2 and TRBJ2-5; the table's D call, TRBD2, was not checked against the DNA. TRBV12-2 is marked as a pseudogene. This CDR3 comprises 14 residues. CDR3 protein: CASRTGLAKGTQYF. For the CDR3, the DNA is TGTGCAAGTCGCACGGGACTAGCTAAGGGGACCCAGTACTTC.

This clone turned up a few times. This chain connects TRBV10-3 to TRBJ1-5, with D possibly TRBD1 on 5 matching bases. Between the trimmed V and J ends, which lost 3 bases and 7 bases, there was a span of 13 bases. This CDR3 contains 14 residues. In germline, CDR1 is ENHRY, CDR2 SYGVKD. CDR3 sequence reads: CAISDRQGDQPQHF. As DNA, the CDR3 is TGTGCCATCAGTGACCGTCAGGGTGACCAGCCCCAGCATTTT.

As DNA, the CDR3 is TGTGCCAGCAGTCCGGTTGGGGGCGAGCAGTACTTC. It specifies CASSPVGGEQYF. The rearrangement joins TRBV6-1 to TRBJ2-7; D possibly uses TRBD1 or TRBD2 (5 bases each). Germline V lookup: CDR1 MNHNS, CDR2 SASEGT. The CDR3 is 12 amino acids. The V end lost 5 bases, the J end lost 6 bases, and 11 bases lay between the germline ends.

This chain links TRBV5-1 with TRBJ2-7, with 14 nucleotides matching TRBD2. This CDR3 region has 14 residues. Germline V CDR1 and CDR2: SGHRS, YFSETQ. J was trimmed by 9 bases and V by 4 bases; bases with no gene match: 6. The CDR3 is CASSVGTSGSVQYF. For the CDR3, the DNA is TGCGCCAGCAGCGTCGGGACTAGCGGGAGCGTGCAGTACTTC.

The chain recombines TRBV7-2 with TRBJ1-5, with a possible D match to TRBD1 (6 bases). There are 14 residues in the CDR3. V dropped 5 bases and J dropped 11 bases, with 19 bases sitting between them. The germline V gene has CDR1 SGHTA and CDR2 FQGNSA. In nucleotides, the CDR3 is TGTGCCAGCAGCCAGGCAGGGGCCCCTTTGGCCCAGCATTTT. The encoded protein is CASSQAGAPLAQHF. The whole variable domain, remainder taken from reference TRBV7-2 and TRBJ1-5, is GAGVSQSPSNKVTEKGKDVELRCDPISGHTALYWYRQSLGQGLEFLIYFQGNSAPDKSGLPSDRFSAERTGGSVSTLTIQRTQQEDSAVYLCASSQAGAPLAQHFGDGTRLSIL.

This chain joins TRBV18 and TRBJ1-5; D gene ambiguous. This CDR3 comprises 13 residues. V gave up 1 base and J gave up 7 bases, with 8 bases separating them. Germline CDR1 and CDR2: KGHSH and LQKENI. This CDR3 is CASSPRVGQPQHF. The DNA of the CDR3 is TGTGCCAGCTCACCACGCGTGGGCCAGCCCCAGCATTTT.

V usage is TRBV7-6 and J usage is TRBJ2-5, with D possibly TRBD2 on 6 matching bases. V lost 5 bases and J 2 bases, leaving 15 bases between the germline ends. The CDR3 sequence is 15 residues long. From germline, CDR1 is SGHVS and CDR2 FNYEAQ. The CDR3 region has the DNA TGTGCCAGCAGCCTGGGCGGGCGGGGACAAGAGACCCAGTACTTC. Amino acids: CASSLGGRGQETQYF.

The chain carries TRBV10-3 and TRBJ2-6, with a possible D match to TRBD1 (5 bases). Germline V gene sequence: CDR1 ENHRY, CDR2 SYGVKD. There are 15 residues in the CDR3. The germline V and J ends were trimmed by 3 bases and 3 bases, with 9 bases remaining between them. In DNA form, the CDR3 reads TGTGCCATCAGTGAACAGGCTGTTGGGGCCAACGTCCTGACTTTC. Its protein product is CAISEQAVGANVLTF.

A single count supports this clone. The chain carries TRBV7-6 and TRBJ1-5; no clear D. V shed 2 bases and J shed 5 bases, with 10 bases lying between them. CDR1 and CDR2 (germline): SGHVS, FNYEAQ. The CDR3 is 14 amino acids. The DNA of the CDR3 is TGTGCCAGCAGCTTAAATCAGCGTCATCAGCCCCAGCATTTT. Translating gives CASSLNQRHQPQHF.

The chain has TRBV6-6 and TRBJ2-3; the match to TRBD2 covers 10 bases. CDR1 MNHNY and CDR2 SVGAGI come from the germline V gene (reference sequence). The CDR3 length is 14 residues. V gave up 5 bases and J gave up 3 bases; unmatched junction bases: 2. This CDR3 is CASSAGLATDTQYF. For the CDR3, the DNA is TGTGCCAGCAGTGCGGGACTAGCGACAGATACGCAGTATTTT.

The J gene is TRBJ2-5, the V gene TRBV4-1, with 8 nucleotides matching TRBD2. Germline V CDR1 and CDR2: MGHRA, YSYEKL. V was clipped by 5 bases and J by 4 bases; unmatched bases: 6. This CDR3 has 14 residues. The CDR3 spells CASSKGRGGETQYF. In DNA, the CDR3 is TGCGCCAGCAGCAAGGGACGGGGGGGAGAGACCCAGTACTTC.

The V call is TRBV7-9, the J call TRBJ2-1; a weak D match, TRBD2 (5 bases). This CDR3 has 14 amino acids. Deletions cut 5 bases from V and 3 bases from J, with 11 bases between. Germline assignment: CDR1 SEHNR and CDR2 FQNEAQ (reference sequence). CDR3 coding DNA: TGTGCCAGCAGCCCGAGGGCCGTCTACAATGAGCAGTTCTTC. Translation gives CASSPRAVYNEQFF.

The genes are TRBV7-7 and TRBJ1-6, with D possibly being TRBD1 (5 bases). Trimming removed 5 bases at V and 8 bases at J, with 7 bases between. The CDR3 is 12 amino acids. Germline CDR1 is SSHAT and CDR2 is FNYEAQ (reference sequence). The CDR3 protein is CASSQQDSPLHF. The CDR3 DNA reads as TGTGCCAGCAGCCAACAGGATTCACCCCTCCACTTT.

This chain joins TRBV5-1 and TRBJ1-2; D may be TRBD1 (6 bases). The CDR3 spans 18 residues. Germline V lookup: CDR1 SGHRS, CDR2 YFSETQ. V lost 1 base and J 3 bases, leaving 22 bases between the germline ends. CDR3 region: CASSLSPNPPGHDYGYTF. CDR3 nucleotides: TGCGCCAGCAGCTTGAGTCCGAACCCGCCGGGACACGACTATGGCTACACCTTC.

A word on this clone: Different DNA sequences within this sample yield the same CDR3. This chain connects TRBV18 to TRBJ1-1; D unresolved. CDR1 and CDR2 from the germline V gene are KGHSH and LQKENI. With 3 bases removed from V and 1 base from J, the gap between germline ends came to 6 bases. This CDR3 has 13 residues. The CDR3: CASSPQENTEAFF. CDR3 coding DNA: TGTGCCAGCTCACCGCAGGAGAACACTGAAGCTTTCTTT.

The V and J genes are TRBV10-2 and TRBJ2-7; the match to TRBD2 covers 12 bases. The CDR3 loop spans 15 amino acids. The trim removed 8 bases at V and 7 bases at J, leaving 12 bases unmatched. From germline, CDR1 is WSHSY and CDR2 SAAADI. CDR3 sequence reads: CASDRLAGASGEQYF. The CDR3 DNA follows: TGCGCCAGCGATAGACTAGCGGGAGCCTCGGGGGAGCAGTACTTC.

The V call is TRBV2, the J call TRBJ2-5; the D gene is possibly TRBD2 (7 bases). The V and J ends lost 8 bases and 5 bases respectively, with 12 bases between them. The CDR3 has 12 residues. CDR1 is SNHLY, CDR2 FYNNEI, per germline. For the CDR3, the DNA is TGTGCCAGCGGGGGGGCCCGTGAGACCCAGTACTTC. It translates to CASGGARETQYF. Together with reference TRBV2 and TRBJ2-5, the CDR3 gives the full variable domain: EPEVTQTPSHQVTQMGQEVILRCVPISNHLYFYWYRQILGQKVEFLVSFYNNEISEKSEIFDDQFSVERPDGSNFTLKIRSTKLEDSAMYFCASGGARETQYFGPGTRLLVL.